The entry below describes one T cell receptor (beta chain). Its target is unknown. The CDR3 is 14 residues long. V lost 5 bases and J 0 bases, leaving 10 bases between the germline ends. Germline CDR1 is SEHNR and CDR2 is FQNEAQ (reference sequence). Sequencing was performed with immunoSEQ multiplex PCR; in TCRdb, only in-frame clones are kept and a portion is missing. The sample has some 65,000 clones, over 60% seen once; the top ten hold roughly 1.6%. These data belong to a study of OX40 agonist ivuxolimab in advanced cancers. As for the study in general: From 23 to 79 years was the age range, with a mean of roughly 64 years, and 70% to 85% were male. Findings and limits, study-wide: Dosing at 0.1 to 3.0 mg/kg was accompanied by clonal expansion of CD4+ and CD8+ blood T cells by week 6.

Source: CD4+ or CD8+ T cells sorted from blood, taken in a trial of the OX40 agonist ivuxolimab. The source is an adult with an advanced solid tumor such as melanoma, head and neck, liver or kidney cancer. The V and J genes are TRBV7-9 and TRBJ2-5; the D gene is possibly TRBD1 (6 bases). As DNA, the CDR3 is TGTGCCAGCAGCATGGGACATTACCAAGAGACCCAGTACTTC. Protein sequence: CASSMGHYQETQYF.